This T cell receptor (beta chain) was documented in a study of shared T cell receptors in the human thymus. TCRdb's copy holds only in-frame clones and misses some; the assay was immunoSEQ multiplex PCR. Among under 700,000 clones, approximately 80% were seen once, and the ten largest hold approximately 0.013%. The V gene's germline CDR1 is SGDLS and CDR2 YYNGEE. V shed 3 bases and J shed 3 bases, with 13 bases lying between them. This CDR3 is 14 amino acids long. These data also featured in a second study, about human thymus T cells. As that report states: Finnish infants who were healthy and having corrective surgery for congenital heart defects made up the donors. Thymus specimens were resections from corrective heart surgery. What appeared biased in thymic and blood repertoires was the usage of V and J genes. Highly overlapping thymic repertoires among unrelated individuals were reported in related research.

The source is a boy in the first two years of life with a congenital heart defect. Material: thymocytes. This chain uses TRBV9 with TRBJ2-7; tentatively, D is TRBD2 (5 bases). CDR3 amino acids: CASSAPEANYEQYF. The CDR3 DNA follows: TGTGCCAGCAGCGCCCCGGAGGCAAACTACGAGCAGTACTTC.